These 2 T cell receptor beta chains share one sample of origin, sequenced in a study of blood T cell repertoires in COVID-19. Libraries were prepared by immunoSEQ multiplex PCR; TCRdb keeps only in-frame clonotypes and omits some of them. Of some 150,000 clones in the sample, more than 60% are singletons; the top ten hold roughly 9%. The sequencing input was peripheral blood. The receptors originated from a woman aged 50 to 60 with active or convalescent COVID-19.

The chain has TRBV6-6 and TRBJ2-5; possibly TRBD2 for D (6 bases). V was shortened by 4 bases and J by 1 base, with 10 bases between the two germline ends. This CDR3 is 14 amino acids long. Germline V gene data show CDR1 as MNHNY and CDR2 as SVGAGI (reference sequence). The CDR3 DNA reads TGTGCCAGCAGTTCGGGCGGGGCCCAAGAGACCCAGTACTTC. As protein: CASSSGGAQETQYF.

J is TRBJ1-5 and V is TRBV12-2; the D call in the table, TRBD1, was not verified against the DNA. TRBV12-2 is a pseudogene. The CDR3 length is 15 residues. CDR3 sequence: CASRWLQGSNQPQHF. The CDR3 bases are TGTGCAAGTCGGTGGTTACAGGGGAGCAATCAGCCCCAGCATTTT.